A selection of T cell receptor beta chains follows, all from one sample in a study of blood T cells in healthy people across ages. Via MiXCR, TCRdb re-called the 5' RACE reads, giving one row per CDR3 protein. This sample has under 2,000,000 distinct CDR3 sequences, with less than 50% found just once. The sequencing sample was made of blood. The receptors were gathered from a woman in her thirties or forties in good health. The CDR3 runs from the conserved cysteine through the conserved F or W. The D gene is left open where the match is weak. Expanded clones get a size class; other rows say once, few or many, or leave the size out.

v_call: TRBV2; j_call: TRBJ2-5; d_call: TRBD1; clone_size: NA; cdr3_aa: CASRPLTGAQETQYF; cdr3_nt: TGTGCCAGCAGGCCCTTGACAGGGGCCCAAGAGACCCAGTACTTC
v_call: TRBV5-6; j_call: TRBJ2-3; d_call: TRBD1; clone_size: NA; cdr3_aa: CASSLGPGGVTDTQYF; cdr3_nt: TGTGCCAGCAGCTTGGGGCCAGGGGGCGTAACAGATACGCAGTATTTT
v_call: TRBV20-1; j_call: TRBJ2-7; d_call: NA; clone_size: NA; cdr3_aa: CSARRQAHEQYF; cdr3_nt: TGCAGTGCCAGAAGACAGGCACACGAGCAGTACTTC
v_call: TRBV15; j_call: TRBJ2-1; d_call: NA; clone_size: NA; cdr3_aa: CATSRDEEGESYNEQFF; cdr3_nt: TGTGCCACCAGCAGAGATGAAGAGGGGGAATCCTACAATGAGCAGTTCTTC
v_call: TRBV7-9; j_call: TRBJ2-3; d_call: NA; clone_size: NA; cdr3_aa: CASSLVGFSTDTQYF; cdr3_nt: TGTGCCAGCAGCTTAGTGGGTTTCAGCACAGATACGCAGTATTTT
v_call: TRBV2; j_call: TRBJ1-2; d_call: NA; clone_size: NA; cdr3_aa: CASVQGGGGYTF; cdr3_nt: TGTGCCAGCGTACAGGGCGGTGGCGGCTACACCTTC
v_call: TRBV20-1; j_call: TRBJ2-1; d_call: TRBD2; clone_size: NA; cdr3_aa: CSARGQRGGYNEQFF; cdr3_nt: TGCAGTGCTAGAGGGCAGCGGGGGGGCTACAATGAGCAGTTCTTC
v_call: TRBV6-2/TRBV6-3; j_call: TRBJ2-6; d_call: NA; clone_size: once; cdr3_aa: CASSYYGAGVSGANVLTF; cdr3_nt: TGTGCCAGCAGTTACTATGGGGCAGGGGTATCTGGGGCCAACGTCCTGACTTTC
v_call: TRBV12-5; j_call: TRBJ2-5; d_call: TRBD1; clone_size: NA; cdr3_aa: CASGQTGGDWETQYF; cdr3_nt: TGTGCTAGTGGTCAGACAGGGGGCGATTGGGAGACCCAGTACTTC
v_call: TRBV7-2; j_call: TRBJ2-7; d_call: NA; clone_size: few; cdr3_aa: CASSLAGSHYEQYF; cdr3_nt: TGTGCCAGCAGCTTAGCGGGATCCCACTACGAGCAGTACTTC
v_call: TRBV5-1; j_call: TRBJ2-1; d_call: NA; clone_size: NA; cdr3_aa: CASSLTRDRGEQFF; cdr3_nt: TGCGCCAGCAGCTTGACCCGTGACCGCGGTGAGCAGTTCTTC
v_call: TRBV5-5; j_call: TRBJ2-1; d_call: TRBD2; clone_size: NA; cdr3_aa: CASSSVAGLGGNEQFF; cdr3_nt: TGTGCCAGCAGCTCGGTAGCGGGTCTAGGCGGCAATGAGCAGTTCTTC
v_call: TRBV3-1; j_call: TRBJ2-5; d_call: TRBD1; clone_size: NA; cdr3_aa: CASSQVRGQQETQYF; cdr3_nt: TGTGCCAGCAGCCAAGTCCGGGGACAGCAAGAGACCCAGTACTTC
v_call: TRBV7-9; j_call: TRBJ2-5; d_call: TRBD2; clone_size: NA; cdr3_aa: CASSLTWDVLAGTYQETQYF; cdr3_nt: TGTGCCAGCAGCTTAACTTGGGATGTGCTAGCGGGGACTTACCAAGAGACCCAGTACTTC
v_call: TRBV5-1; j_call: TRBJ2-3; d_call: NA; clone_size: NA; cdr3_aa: CASSTYGFSSTDTQYF; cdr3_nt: TGCGCCAGCAGCACCTACGGTTTCTCTAGCACAGATACGCAGTATTTT
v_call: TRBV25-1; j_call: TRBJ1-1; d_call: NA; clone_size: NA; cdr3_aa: CASSRPEDLDTEAFF; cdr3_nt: TGTGCCAGCAGTCGGCCCGAGGATCTAGACACTGAAGCTTTCTTT
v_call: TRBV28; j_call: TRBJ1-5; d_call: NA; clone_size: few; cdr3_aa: CASSPTHGGNQPQHF; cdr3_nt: TGTGCCAGCAGCCCGACTCATGGGGGCAATCAGCCCCAGCATTTT
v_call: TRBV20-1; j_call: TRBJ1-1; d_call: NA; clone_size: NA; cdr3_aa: CSAADRYTEAFF; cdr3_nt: TGCAGTGCTGCCGACAGATACACTGAAGCTTTCTTT
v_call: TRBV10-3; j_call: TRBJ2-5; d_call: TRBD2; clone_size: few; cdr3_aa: CAIRATSGGKETQYF; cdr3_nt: TGTGCCATCAGAGCTACTAGCGGGGGGAAAGAGACCCAGTACTTC
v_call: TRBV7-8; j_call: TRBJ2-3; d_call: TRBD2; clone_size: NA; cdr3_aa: CASTATPGTSGPRSTDTQYF; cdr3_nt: TGTGCCAGTACCGCGACCCCCGGGACTAGCGGCCCTAGGAGCACAGATACGCAGTATTTT